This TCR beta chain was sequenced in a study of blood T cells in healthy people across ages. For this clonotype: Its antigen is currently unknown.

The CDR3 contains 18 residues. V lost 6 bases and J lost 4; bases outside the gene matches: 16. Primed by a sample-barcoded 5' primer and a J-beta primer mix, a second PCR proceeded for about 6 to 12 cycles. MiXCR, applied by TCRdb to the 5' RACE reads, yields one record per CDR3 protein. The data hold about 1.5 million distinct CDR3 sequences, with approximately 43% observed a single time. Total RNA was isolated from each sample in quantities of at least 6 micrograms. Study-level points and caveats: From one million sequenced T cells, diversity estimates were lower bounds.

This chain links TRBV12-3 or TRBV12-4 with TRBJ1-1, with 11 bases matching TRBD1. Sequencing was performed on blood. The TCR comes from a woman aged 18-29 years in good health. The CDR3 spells CASSLGTGQGVRSTEAFF. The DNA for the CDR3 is TGTGCCAGCAGCTTGGGTACGGGACAGGGGGTGAGGAGCACTGAAGCTTTCTTT.